Presented here are 26 T cell receptor beta chains from one specimen sequenced in a study of OX40 agonist ivuxolimab in advanced cancers. Assay: immunoSEQ multiplex PCR; the TCRdb copy retains only in-frame clones and omits some. The sample has tens of thousands of clones, roughly nine tenths seen once. Sample: CD4+ or CD8+ T cells sorted from blood, taken in a trial of the OX40 agonist ivuxolimab. These receptor sequences come from an adult with an advanced solid tumor such as melanoma, head and neck, liver or kidney cancer.

V is TRBV7-2 and J is TRBJ1-5; D gene uncertain. V shed 5 bases and J shed 8 bases, with 13 bases lying between them. This CDR3 region has 13 residues. In germline, CDR1 is SGHTA, CDR2 FQGNSA. The CDR3 loop is CASSKDRSEPQHF. Written as DNA, the CDR3 is TGTGCCAGCAGCAAGGACCGATCGGAGCCCCAGCATTTT.

The chain employs TRBV7-2 and TRBJ2-7, with no clear D. V was trimmed by 2 bases and J by 6 bases, leaving 5 bases between them. Per the germline V gene, CDR1 is SGHTA and CDR2 is FQGNSA. The CDR3 covers 11 residues. This chain's CDR3 is CASSLRTEQYF. Here the CDR3 DNA reads TGTGCCAGCAGCTTAAGGACCGAGCAGTACTTC. The variable domain in full, completed from reference TRBV7-2 and TRBJ2-7, reads GAGVSQSPSNKVTEKGKDVELRCDPISGHTALYWYRQSLGQGLEFLIYFQGNSAPDKSGLPSDRFSAERTGGSVSTLTIQRTQQEDSAVYLCASSLRTEQYFGPGTRLTVT.

The CDR3 coding sequence is TGTGCCAGCAGTTCGCTGGGTGTGAACACTGAAGCTTTCTTT. This codes for CASSSLGVNTEAFF. The V call is TRBV28, the J call TRBJ1-1; D is undetermined. The germline gives CDR1 MDHEN, CDR2 SYDVKM. The V end lost 4 bases, the J end lost 0 bases, and 9 bases lay between the germline ends. CDR3 length equals 14 residues.

The CDR3 spells CASSYPPGNEKLFF. The CDR3 nucleotides read TGTGCCAGCAGTTACCCCCCCGGAAATGAAAAACTGTTTTTT. The rearrangement links TRBV6-6 to TRBJ1-4, with D unresolved. The length of the CDR3 is 14 residues. Trimming took 2 bases from V and 5 from J, leaving 9 bases between them. In germline, CDR1 is MNHNY, CDR2 SVGAGI (reference sequence).

This chain connects TRBV7-2 to TRBJ1-1; maybe TRBD1 (6 bases). Trimming shortened V by 3 bases and J by 1 base, and 12 bases separated the two germline ends. Germline CDR1 is SGHTA and CDR2 is FQGNSA. This CDR3 has 15 residues. Here the CDR3 reads CASSLGGHPNTEAFF. The CDR3 bases are TGTGCCAGCAGCTTGGGGGGACACCCGAACACTGAAGCTTTCTTT. Using reference TRBV7-2 and TRBJ1-1 for the parts outside the CDR3, the full variable domain is GAGVSQSPSNKVTEKGKDVELRCDPISGHTALYWYRQSLGQGLEFLIYFQGNSAPDKSGLPSDRFSAERTGGSVSTLTIQRTQQEDSAVYLCASSLGGHPNTEAFFGQGTRLTVV.

The chain carries TRBV18 and TRBJ2-5, with 7 nucleotides matching TRBD2. The CDR3 loop spans 15 amino acids. CDR1 and CDR2 (germline): KGHSH, LQKENI. After removal of 1 base from V and 2 bases from J, the junction contained 4 bases not matched to a gene. In DNA, the CDR3 is TGTGCCAGCTCACCACGCGGGGGAGGACAAGAGACCCAGTACTTC. Protein sequence: CASSPRGGGQETQYF.

The table lists this clone with a few counts. This rearrangement joins TRBV10-3 to TRBJ1-1; no clear D gene. V lost 4 bases and J lost 7, with 13 bases in between. Per germline, CDR1 ENHRY and CDR2 SYGVKD. The CDR3 loop spans 13 amino acids. CDR3 amino acids: CAISGPTQLEAFF. In DNA form, the CDR3 reads TGTGCCATCAGTGGTCCGACTCAGCTTGAAGCTTTCTTT.

The table lists this clone with a count of one. The rearrangement uses TRBV7-6 and TRBJ1-4; D ambiguous. The CDR3 consists of 15 residues. The V end was cut by 5 bases, the J end by 8 bases, with 18 bases between. The V gene's germline CDR1 is SGHVS and CDR2 FNYEAQ. The CDR3 region is CASSPLGLLYEKLFF. CDR3 sequence (DNA): TGTGCCAGCAGCCCACTAGGACTCCTCTACGAAAAACTGTTTTTT.

CDR3 loop: CASSARDGYYTEAFF. CDR3 in DNA: TGTGCCAGCAGCGCACGGGACGGTTACTACACTGAAGCTTTCTTT. V is TRBV7-8 and J is TRBJ1-1; D is perhaps TRBD1 (5 bases). V was cut by 5 bases and J by 3 bases, with 16 bases left in between. Looked up from germline, CDR1 is SGHVS and CDR2 is FQNEAQ. CDR3 length: 15 amino acids.

The chain joins TRBV18 to TRBJ1-4; D ambiguous. The CDR3 is 14 amino acids. Between the trimmed V and J ends, which lost 2 bases and 0 bases, there was a span of 4 bases. Germline CDR1 reads KGHSH; CDR2 reads LQKENI. The chain's CDR3 is CASSPKPTNEKLFF. The CDR3 DNA reads as TGTGCCAGCTCACCAAAACCAACTAATGAAAAACTGTTTTTT.

This chain uses TRBV4-1 with TRBJ2-7; the D is unclear. CDR3 length equals 18 residues. Germline CDR1 is MGHRA and CDR2 is YSYEKL. Trimming removed 5 bases from V and 5 bases from J, with 28 bases in between. CDR3 coding DNA: TGCGCCAGCAGCACTCCCTCCCAACTGACTCTTGGGCTCGACGAGCAGTACTTC. Amino acid sequence: CASSTPSQLTLGLDEQYF.

Worth noting for this clone: The same CDR3 is also encoded by other DNA sequences in this sample. The V and J genes are TRBV30 and TRBJ1-3; maybe TRBD1 (6 bases). Germline-derived CDR1 and CDR2 are GTSNPN and SVGIG (reference sequence). Trimming took off 0 bases at V and 1 base at J, with 7 bases between the two ends. The CDR3 runs to 14 residues. The CDR3 nucleotides read TGTGCCTGGAGTGTAGGGGGATCTGGAAACACCATATATTTT. Protein product: CAWSVGGSGNTIYF. The variable domain in full, completed from reference TRBV30 and TRBJ1-3, reads SQTIHQWPATLVQPVGSPLSLECTVEGTSNPNLYWYRQAAGRGLQLLFYSVGIGQISSEVPQNLSASRPQDRQFILSSKKLLLSDSGFYLCAWSVGGSGNTIYFGEGSWLTVV.

The chain employs TRBV2 and TRBJ2-7; TRBD2 aligns across 9 bases. Germline lookup yields CDR1 SNHLY and CDR2 FYNNEI. V was clipped by 3 bases and J by 5 bases; unmatched bases: 5. This CDR3 region has 14 residues. The CDR3 DNA follows: TGTGCCAGCAGTGACGGGACTAGCAGCGACGAGCAGTACTTC. Its protein is CASSDGTSSDEQYF.

The V call is TRBV4-2, the J call TRBJ1-1; D is undetermined. The V gene lost 0 bases and the J gene lost 0 bases, with 5 bases spanning the gap. This CDR3 has 14 residues. Germline values: CDR1 LGHNA, CDR2 YNFKEQ. The CDR3 protein is CASSQDTMNTEAFF. CDR3 nucleotides: TGTGCCAGCAGCCAAGATACTATGAACACTGAAGCTTTCTTT.

This chain connects TRBV6-6 to TRBJ1-5; perhaps TRBD1 as D (5 bases). The germline V gene encodes CDR1 MNHNY and CDR2 SVGAGI (reference sequence). The CDR3 has 14 amino acids. Trimming took off 6 bases at V and 2 bases at J, with 11 bases between the two ends. CDR3 sequence: CASSYDSRNQPQHF. The CDR3 DNA reads TGTGCCAGCAGCTATGACAGCCGCAATCAGCCCCAGCATTTT.

The J gene is TRBJ2-7, the V gene TRBV6-5, with D uncertain. Trimming took off 2 bases at V and 6 bases at J, with 14 bases between the two ends. This CDR3 region has 14 residues. Germline lookup yields CDR1 MNHEY and CDR2 SVGAGI. CDR3 loop: CASSYPPRLVEQYF. The DNA for the CDR3 is TGTGCCAGCAGTTACCCCCCGCGTTTGGTCGAGCAGTACTTC.

This clone was seen once. The V call is TRBV27, the J call TRBJ1-6; 9 bases agree with TRBD1. The germline V gene encodes CDR1 MNHEY and CDR2 SMNVEV (reference sequence). CDR3 length: 14 amino acids. V lost 5 bases to trimming and J lost 10 bases; unmatched junction nucleotides: 6. CDR3 DNA sequence: TGTGCCAGCAGTCCGTGGACAGGGGACTCACCCCTCCACTTT. This translates into CASSPWTGDSPLHF.

This chain links TRBV30 with TRBJ2-2; TRBD1 matches 10 bases. Germline V gives CDR1 GTSNPN, CDR2 SVGIG (reference sequence). The CDR3 has 15 amino acids. V lost 3 bases, J lost 4 bases, and 5 bases stayed unmatched. Here the CDR3 DNA reads TGTGCCTGGAGGGGACAGGGGAGAGTCACCGGGGAGCTGTTTTTT. Its translation: CAWRGQGRVTGELFF.

The rearrangement joins TRBV2 to TRBJ1-5; D possibly corresponds to TRBD1 (5 bases). Per the germline V gene, CDR1 is SNHLY and CDR2 is FYNNEI. There are 15 residues in the CDR3. Trimming left V 5 bases short and J 4 bases short, with 15 bases between. CDR3 protein: CASSLETAGNQPQHF. Written as DNA, the CDR3 is TGTGCCAGCAGTTTGGAGACAGCTGGGAATCAGCCCCAGCATTTT.

This chain uses TRBV16 with TRBJ1-2; D uncertain. From germline, CDR1 is KGHSY and CDR2 FQNENV. The length of the CDR3 is 13 residues. V was clipped by 2 bases and J by 3 bases, with 7 bases between them. CDR3 in amino acids: CASSQVTDYGYTF. In DNA form, the CDR3 reads TGTGCCAGCAGCCAAGTGACGGACTATGGCTACACCTTC.

V gene TRBV28 combines with J gene TRBJ1-1; D call uncertain. Germline V lookup: CDR1 MDHEN, CDR2 SYDVKM. V gave up 5 bases and J gave up 3 bases, with 7 bases separating them. This CDR3 has 12 residues. The CDR3 DNA reads as TGTGCCAGCAGTAGCGGGGACACTGAAGCTTTCTTT. Amino acid sequence: CASSSGDTEAFF.

This clone was counted between two and nine times. The genes are TRBV28 and TRBJ1-5; D is unresolved. Trimming stripped 2 bases from V and 6 bases from J, with 11 bases between. The CDR3 covers 14 residues. Germline V gene lookup returns CDR1 MDHEN and CDR2 SYDVKM. In DNA, the CDR3 is TGTGCCAGCAGTTTAGTAGGTAACCGTCAGCCCCAGCATTTT. Translating gives CASSLVGNRQPQHF.

The chain has TRBV7-2 and TRBJ2-7, with D tentatively TRBD2 (5 bases). The V end was cut by 5 bases, the J end by 7 bases, with 12 bases between. The CDR3 has 12 amino acids. In germline, CDR1 is SGHTA, CDR2 FQGNSA. DNA of the CDR3: TGTGCCAGCAGCACACCTCCGGGGGAGCAGTACTTC. Protein sequence: CASSTPPGEQYF.

This sequence joins TRBV6-6 and TRBJ2-7, with D tentatively TRBD2 (7 bases). This CDR3 spans 13 amino acids. Germline assignment: CDR1 MNHNY and CDR2 SVGAGI (reference sequence). V was shortened by 6 bases and J by 2 bases, with 11 bases between the two germline ends. The CDR3 protein is CASRRGGTYEQYF. The CDR3 region has the DNA TGTGCCAGCAGAAGGGGGGGGACCTACGAGCAGTACTTC.

The sample holds a few counts of this clone. The V and J genes are TRBV5-1 and TRBJ1-1; tentatively, D is TRBD1 (5 bases). The germline CDR1 and CDR2 sequences are SGHRS and YFSETQ. This CDR3 contains 16 residues. V was clipped by 0 bases and J by 1 base, with 13 bases between them. The CDR3 nucleotides read TGCGCCAGCAGCTTGGTGGGGGGTATGGGGAACACTGAAGCTTTCTTT. The encoded protein is CASSLVGGMGNTEAFF.

The rearrangement uses TRBV30 and TRBJ1-5; TRBD1 matches 8 bases. Germline V gene sequence: CDR1 GTSNPN, CDR2 SVGIG (reference sequence). With V trimmed by 2 bases and J by 10 bases, 10 bases remained unmatched. The length of the CDR3 is 14 residues. The CDR3 protein is CAWSQGAVNSPQHF. CDR3 nucleotides: TGTGCCTGGAGTCAGGGGGCCGTCAACAGCCCCCAGCATTTT. Filled out from reference TRBV30 and TRBJ1-5, the complete variable domain reads SQTIHQWPATLVQPVGSPLSLECTVEGTSNPNLYWYRQAAGRGLQLLFYSVGIGQISSEVPQNLSASRPQDRQFILSSKKLLLSDSGFYLCAWSQGAVNSPQHFGDGTRLSIL.